This entry concerns a single TCR beta chain. The data were obtained in a study of T cell responses to AZD1222 COVID-19 vaccine. Assay: immunoSEQ multiplex PCR; the TCRdb copy retains only in-frame clones and omits some. The table shows approximately 160,000 clones, with 90% occurring only once. Specimen: peripheral blood, collected on day 0 of AZD1222 vaccination. The TCR was taken from an adult in good health.

CDR3 amino acids: CAWSRQGLKGYTF. CDR3 sequence (DNA): TGTGCCTGGAGTAGACAGGGCTTAAAGGGCTACACCTTC. The chain has TRBV30 and TRBJ1-2, with TRBD1 matching 7 bases. The length of the CDR3 is 13 residues. The germline CDR1 and CDR2 sequences are GTSNPN and SVGIG (reference sequence). With 2 bases clipped from V and 8 bases from J, the junction kept 8 bases outside the gene matches.